This entry lists 10 T cell receptor beta chains sequenced from one sample in a study of CD8 T cells in ankylosing spondylitis. Study-wide findings and caveats: In ankylosing spondylitis blood, a motif of roughly 8 highly homologous TCR beta variants appeared characteristic.

No antigen is known for these receptors. TCRdb fed the 5' RACE reads into MiXCR, producing one record per CDR3 protein. The sample shows around 490,000 distinct CDR3 sequences, approximately 5.3% of them seen only once. Source material: blood, either unsorted or a sorted T cell fraction (not recorded which). These TCRs come from a male donor with ankylosing spondylitis.

This clonotype was detected ten times or more. The chain links TRBV5-1 to TRBJ1-2; TRBD1 might be the D (5 bases). The CDR3 is 15 amino acids. Looked up from germline, CDR1 is SGHRS and CDR2 is YFSETQ. V lost 8 bases and J 8 bases, leaving 25 bases between the germline ends. The CDR3 bases are TGCGCCAGTGGGACGGAACCTCCTTTGGGCGCCGGCTACACCTTC. Its protein is CASGTEPPLGAGYTF.

This clonotype was counted ten times or more. The gene calls are TRBV7-2 and TRBJ1-2, with TRBD1 as a possible D gene (5 bases). Per the germline V gene, CDR1 is SGHTA and CDR2 is FQGNSA. V was pared by 1 base and J by 8 bases, with 14 bases between. There are 14 residues in the CDR3. In DNA, the CDR3 is TGTGCCAGCAGCTTAGTAAGGGGTATGCTAGGCTACACCTTC. It specifies CASSLVRGMLGYTF. The complete variable domain, with remaining parts taken from reference TRBV7-2 and TRBJ1-2, reads GAGVSQSPSNKVTEKGKDVELRCDPISGHTALYWYRQSLGQGLEFLIYFQGNSAPDKSGLPSDRFSAERTGGSVSTLTIQRTQQEDSAVYLCASSLVRGMLGYTFGSGTRLTVV.

This clonotype was counted ten times or more. This chain links TRBV15 with TRBJ1-1; D not certain. The CDR3 runs to 11 residues. Trimming pared 5 bases from V and 2 bases from J, leaving 3 bases between. Germline V gene sequence: CDR1 LNHNV, CDR2 YYDKDF (reference sequence). The CDR3 DNA sequence: TGTGCCACCAGCCTAAACACTGAAGCTTTCTTT. Protein sequence: CATSLNTEAFF.

This clonotype has only a few counts. The chain uses TRBV15 and TRBJ2-1; no clear D gene. The germline V gene has CDR1 LNHNV and CDR2 YYDKDF (reference sequence). The CDR3 contains 12 residues. V was shortened by 3 bases and J by 10 bases, with 10 bases between the two germline ends. The CDR3 coding sequence is TGTGCCACCAGCAGGGCTGCTGGGGAGCAGTTCTTC. It encodes CATSRAAGEQFF.

The chain carries TRBV6-1 and TRBJ1-2, with unresolved D. CDR3 size: 13 residues. The germline CDR1 and CDR2 sequences are MNHNS and SASEGT. Trimming left V 7 bases short and J 6 bases short, with 15 bases between. Here the CDR3 reads CASIRDWWDGYTF. DNA of the CDR3: TGTGCCAGCATCCGGGATTGGTGGGATGGCTACACCTTC.

This clonotype was seen repeatedly, ten times or more. The V and J genes are TRBV12-3 or TRBV12-4 and TRBJ1-1; D is ambiguous. Trimming stripped 2 bases from V and 0 bases from J, with 4 bases between. This CDR3 comprises 13 residues. The CDR3 region is CASSLFVNTEAFF. The CDR3 region has the DNA TGTGCCAGCAGTTTATTTGTGAACACTGAAGCTTTCTTT.

This clonotype showed up many times. V and J are TRBV7-9 and TRBJ1-4, with 7 bases aligning to TRBD1. Germline lookup yields CDR1 SEHNR and CDR2 FQNEAQ (reference sequence). V lost 6 bases and J lost 6; bases outside the gene matches: 10. CDR3 size: 15 residues. CDR3 sequence reads: CASSRDTGVYEKLFF. The CDR3 region has the DNA TGTGCCAGCAGTCGCGATACAGGGGTATATGAAAAACTGTTTTTT.

This clonotype occurred many times. The V call is TRBV20-1, the J call TRBJ2-3, with 12 bases that match TRBD2. The CDR3 loop spans 15 amino acids. CDR1 and CDR2 (germline): DFQATT, SNEGSKA (reference sequence). Trimming cost V 1 base and J 5 bases; bases outside gene matches: 4. CDR3 in amino acids: CSARGLAGGLDTQYF. For the CDR3, the DNA is TGCAGTGCTAGAGGTCTAGCGGGGGGGCTAGATACGCAGTATTTT.

The chain is built from TRBV2 and TRBJ2-1, with D possibly matching TRBD1 (6 bases). The CDR3 is made up of 13 amino acids. V shed 4 bases and J shed 9 bases, with 13 bases lying between them. Germline V gene sequence: CDR1 SNHLY, CDR2 FYNNEI. CDR3 loop: CASSAVRDTEQFF. The CDR3 coding sequence is TGTGCCAGCAGTGCAGTCCGGGACACTGAGCAGTTCTTC.

This clonotype was detected many times. This chain joins TRBV6-2 or TRBV6-3 and TRBJ2-4; D possibly uses TRBD1 or TRBD2 (5 bases each). Germline CDR1 is MNHEY and CDR2 is SVGEGT. V lost 3 bases to trimming and J lost 5 bases, with 8 bases between them. This CDR3 has 13 residues. CDR3 sequence reads: CASSYMGENIQYF. The CDR3 region has the DNA TGTGCCAGCAGTTATATGGGGGAAAACATTCAGTACTTC.